This T cell receptor (beta chain) is from a study of Graves' ophthalmopathy and Graves' hyperthyroidism. J gave up 0 bases and V 6 bases, and 3 bases lay outside the gene matches. Germline assignment: CDR1 LNHDA and CDR2 SQIVND (reference sequence). The CDR3 spans 14 residues. There are many counts of this clonotype. RNA served as the template for amplifying TCR beta CDR3 regions. RT-PCR with HTBI primers came first, then second-round multiplex PCR. MiXCR was run by TCRdb on the multiplex PCR reads, yielding one entry per CDR3 protein. The table shows about 370,000 distinct CDR3 sequences, with 15% to 20% occurring only once.

Sequencing was done on a sample of peripheral blood. The source is an adult woman with stable Graves' hyperthyroidism. The chain recombines TRBV19 with TRBJ2-5; 8 bases are shared with TRBD2. Written as DNA, the CDR3 is TGTGCCAGTAGCGGGAGGGGCTACCAAGAGACCCAGTACTTC. Residues: CASSGRGYQETQYF.